The clone carrying this T cell receptor beta chain occurred many times. The antigen remains unidentified. This record belongs to a study of breast tumors, draining lymph nodes, adjacent tissues. Findings and limits, study-wide: Tumors had less TCR diversity than lymph nodes, more than nontumor tissue.

Samples came from axillary lymph nodes draining the breast cancer. From the multiplex PCR reads, TCRdb called clonotypes with MiXCR, one entry per CDR3 protein. The sample has tens of thousands of distinct CDR3 sequences, about 21% seen once. Germline CDR1 and CDR2: DFQATT and SNEGSKA (reference sequence). The CDR3 has 14 residues. With V trimmed by 2 bases and J by 5 bases, 7 bases remained unmatched. The rearrangement joins TRBV20-1 to TRBJ2-7; 9 bases agree with TRBD2. The sample was axillary lymph node tissue. The sequence was obtained from a female donor with breast cancer. Some clones in this sample may be carry-over from other donors' samples. This CDR3 reads CSARLSGRTNEQYF. In DNA, the CDR3 is TGCAGTGCTAGACTTAGCGGGAGAACGAACGAGCAGTACTTC.